The present T cell receptor (beta chain) was sequenced within a study of T cells after somatic rescue of genetic block. CDR3 size: 15 residues. Produced via immunoSEQ multiplex PCR; TCRdb's table is partial and in-frame only. The sample lists 110,000 or so clones; 90% to 95% were seen once. The chain recombines TRBV1 with TRBJ1-5; the D call of TRBD1 is as the table states it, not checked on the DNA. TRBV1 is flagged as a pseudogene. The receptor was derived from a woman younger than 30. Sequencing was carried out using peripheral blood mononuclear cells (PBMCs). The CDR3: CTSSLTAQGNQPQHF. The CDR3 nucleotides read TGCACCAGCAGCCTCACGGCTCAGGGCAATCAGCCCCAGCATTTT.